This T cell receptor (beta chain) was documented in a study of control samples from healthy donors and cancer patients. The protocol was immunoSEQ multiplex PCR, while the TCRdb copy is restricted to in-frame clones and leaves out a portion. This table has some 9,800 clones, approximately 90% appearing once. The receptor's source is a man aged 60 to 75 with colorectal cancer. Sequenced input: PBMCs.

CDR3 residues: CASGGLGPLHF. The CDR3 nucleotides are TGCGCCAGCGGTGGGCTGGGGCCCCTCCACTTT. The rearrangement uses TRBV4-1 and TRBJ1-6; unclear D gene. The germline gives CDR1 MGHRA, CDR2 YSYEKL. The CDR3 has 11 amino acids. V gave up 8 bases and J gave up 13 bases, with 12 bases separating them.